Following are 21 T cell receptor beta chains from one sample sequenced in a study of beta chain features in type 1 diabetes. Study conclusions and caveats: When Type 1 diabetes patients were examined, their TCRB CDR3s proved moderately but significantly shorter in all four CD4+ subsets.

Every bit of the isolated RNA underwent reverse transcription, so sequencing read expressed TCRB transcripts. Clones were read by immunoSEQ multiplex PCR, and TCRdb kept only the in-frame ones, dropping some. The table records hundreds of thousands of clones, 11% to 15% of them present only once. Antigens for these TCRs are unknown. Material: naive CD4+ T cells from blood. Receptors were obtained from a man in his late teens or twenties with type 1 diabetes.

This clone appeared a few times. The chain employs TRBV5-1 and TRBJ2-6; no clear D gene. Germline-derived CDR1 and CDR2 are SGHRS and YFSETQ. With 1 base removed from V and 4 bases from J, the gap between germline ends came to 9 bases. The CDR3 sequence is 15 residues long. CDR3 protein: CASSLMTPGANVLTF. Here the CDR3 DNA reads TGCGCCAGCAGCTTGATGACCCCCGGGGCCAACGTCCTGACTTTC.

This clone appeared a single time. The gene calls are TRBV20-1 and TRBJ2-7; possibly TRBD2 for D (5 bases). Per germline, CDR1 DFQATT and CDR2 SNEGSKA (reference sequence). The CDR3 sequence is 11 residues long. Trimming took off 5 bases at V and 5 bases at J, with 10 bases between the two ends. CDR3 in DNA: TGCAGTGCTCGTCCCGGGAACGAGCAGTACTTC. This translates into CSARPGNEQYF.

The chain couples TRBV11-2 to TRBJ1-1, with a weak D call TRBD1 (6 bases). This CDR3 contains 15 residues. Germline V gene sequence: CDR1 SGHAT, CDR2 FQNNGV. Trimming cost V 6 bases and J 0 bases, with 14 bases left between them. CDR3 coding DNA: TGTGCCAGCAGACGAAACAGGGTCATGAACACTGAAGCTTTCTTT. Its protein product is CASRRNRVMNTEAFF.

The V and J genes are TRBV7-2 and TRBJ1-5; tentatively, D is TRBD1 (5 bases). The V gene lost 2 bases and the J gene lost 7 bases, with 12 bases spanning the gap. CDR3 length equals 14 residues. Germline lookup yields CDR1 SGHTA and CDR2 FQGNSA. The CDR3 DNA follows: TGTGCCAGCAGCTTATCCCCAGGGAGCCAGCCCCAGCATTTT. Translating gives CASSLSPGSQPQHF.

The chain employs TRBV6-7 and TRBJ2-1, with D perhaps TRBD2 (6 bases). TRBV6-7 has ORF status, its function being uncertain. CDR3 length: 15 residues. Deletions cut 4 bases from V and 3 bases from J, with 13 bases between. CDR3 protein: CASSSYGGGYNEQFF. The CDR3 region has the DNA TGTGCCAGCAGTTCGTACGGGGGTGGCTACAATGAGCAGTTCTTC.

This clone was counted between two and nine times. The chain joins TRBV6-5 to TRBJ2-7, with D possibly TRBD1 on 7 matching bases. The CDR3 sequence is 14 residues long. V lost 5 bases, J lost 5 bases, and 16 bases lay in between. Germline CDR1 MNHEY, CDR2 SVGAGI. The CDR3 DNA reads TGTGCCAGCAGTAGGCGGGACAGTAGGGACGAGCAGTACTTC. Translated: CASSRRDSRDEQYF.

The chain links TRBV28 to TRBJ2-5; TRBD1 matches 7 bases. The trim removed 5 bases at V and 2 bases at J, leaving 5 bases unmatched. This CDR3 is 14 amino acids long. Germline CDR1 MDHEN, CDR2 SYDVKM. The CDR3 DNA follows: TGTGCCAGCAGTCCGAGGGACAGTCAAGAGACCCAGTACTTC. Translation gives CASSPRDSQETQYF.

The rearrangement uses TRBV7-2 and TRBJ2-3; D is undetermined. Trimming stripped 1 base from V and 1 base from J, with 9 bases between. The CDR3 contains 15 residues. Germline V lookup: CDR1 SGHTA, CDR2 FQGNSA. The CDR3 region is CASSLEFWGTDTQYF. The CDR3 DNA sequence: TGTGCCAGCAGCTTAGAATTCTGGGGCACAGATACGCAGTATTTT.

The V gene is TRBV13, the J gene TRBJ1-1, with 7 nucleotides matching TRBD1. Germline loops: CDR1 PRHDT, CDR2 FYEKMQ (reference sequence). V lost 7 bases to trimming and J lost 1 base; unmatched junction nucleotides: 9. This CDR3 is built from 15 residues. The CDR3 bases are TGTGCCAGCATTGAATACGGGACAGAGAACACTGAAGCTTTCTTT. This gives the protein CASIEYGTENTEAFF.

A few counts support this clone. The V and J genes are TRBV30 and TRBJ1-6; D remains unclear. Per germline, CDR1 GTSNPN and CDR2 SVGIG (reference sequence). The CDR3 spans 15 residues. Deletions cut 3 bases from V and 9 bases from J, with 18 bases between. CDR3 sequence: CAWSELFRARSPLHF. The CDR3 DNA follows: TGTGCCTGGAGCGAACTCTTTAGGGCTCGTTCACCCCTCCACTTT.

The rearrangement links TRBV6-1 to TRBJ1-5, with D unresolved. Trimming removed 4 bases at V and 4 bases at J, with 14 bases between. CDR1 and CDR2 from the germline V gene are MNHNS and SASEGT. The CDR3 has 15 residues. The DNA of the CDR3 is TGTGCCAGCAGTGGCGGGTCTGCGTCAAATCAGCCCCAGCATTTT. Translating gives CASSGGSASNQPQHF.

There are a few counts of this clone. The chain links TRBV4-2 to TRBJ2-7; 8 bases are shared with TRBD2. This CDR3 is built from 18 residues. J was trimmed by 0 bases and V by 0 bases; bases with no gene match: 10. Germline-derived CDR1 and CDR2 are LGHNA and YNFKEQ. The DNA of the CDR3 is TGTGCCAGCAGCCAAGAACCTGGGGGACTAGGCTTCTCCTACGAGCAGTACTTC. This sequence encodes CASSQEPGGLGFSYEQYF.

Note on this clone: Different DNA sequences within this sample yield the same CDR3. The genes are TRBV6-5 and TRBJ2-3; 10 bases are a match to TRBD2. Germline values: CDR1 MNHEY, CDR2 SVGAGI. The CDR3 is 14 residues long. V trimming: 6 bases; J trimming: 5 bases; junction bases outside the gene matches: 5. CDR3 in amino acids: CASSYSGGEDTQYF. CDR3 DNA: TGTGCCAGCAGCTACAGCGGGGGGGAAGATACGCAGTATTTT.

This clone was found a few times. One junction end disagrees with the germline gene, perhaps due to a read error. V is TRBV14 and J is TRBJ1-2; D call uncertain. The CDR3 is made up of 15 amino acids. CDR1 is SGHDN and CDR2 is FVKESK in the germline V gene. In DNA, the CDR3 is TGTGCCAGCAGCCAAAATGGGGAAAAATTCGCAACTAAACCCTTC. Its protein is CASSQNGEKFATKPF. The whole variable domain, filled in from reference TRBV14 and TRBJ1-2, reads EAGVTQFPSHSVIEKGQTVTLRCDPISGHDNLYWYRRVMGKEIKFLLHFVKESKQDESGMPNNRFLAERTGGTYSTLKVQPAELEDSGVYFCASSQNGEKFATKPFGSGTRLTVV.

CDR3 in DNA: TGCAGCGCGGTACAGAACTCTGGAAACACCATATATTTT. Translated, it gives CSAVQNSGNTIYF. This chain links TRBV29-1 with TRBJ1-3, with D unresolved. The CDR3 runs to 13 residues. The V gene's germline CDR1 is SQVTM and CDR2 ANQGSEA. Trimming shortened V by 7 bases and J by 0 bases, and 10 bases separated the two germline ends.

This clone was seen more than once but under ten times. This sequence joins TRBV4-2 and TRBJ2-7, with D possibly being TRBD2 (6 bases). Trimming removed 3 bases at V and 6 bases at J, with 18 bases between. Germline CDR1 reads LGHNA; CDR2 reads YNFKEQ. The CDR3 consists of 15 residues. In DNA form, the CDR3 reads TGTGCCAGCAGCCAGGGTCTAGCGTACAGTCTCGAGCAGTACTTC. Residues: CASSQGLAYSLEQYF.

This clone was seen just once. The chain employs TRBV4-2 and TRBJ2-5; 12 bases fit TRBD2. The CDR3 spans 19 residues. The germline V gene encodes CDR1 LGHNA and CDR2 YNFKEQ. Trimming at V came to 0 bases and at J to 5 bases, leaving 13 bases not matched to a gene. The CDR3 sequence is CASSQEVWLAGGPWETQYF. The CDR3 coding sequence is TGTGCCAGCAGCCAAGAGGTCTGGCTAGCGGGAGGGCCATGGGAGACCCAGTACTTC.

The chain employs TRBV9 and TRBJ1-6, with 9 bases identical to TRBD1. Germline values: CDR1 SGDLS, CDR2 YYNGEE. This CDR3 region has 17 residues. V trimming: 2 bases; J trimming: 1 base; junction bases outside the gene matches: 4. CDR3 DNA sequence: TGTGCCAGCAGCGTTGGACAGGGGAGGTCCTATAATTCACCCCTCCACTTT. Amino acids: CASSVGQGRSYNSPLHF.

The V and J genes are TRBV6-5 and TRBJ2-7; no reliable D call. The length of the CDR3 is 16 residues. Germline lookup yields CDR1 MNHEY and CDR2 SVGAGI. V lost 0 bases and J 3 bases, leaving 15 bases between the germline ends. The CDR3 here is CASSYSMTPWGYEQYF. In DNA form, the CDR3 reads TGTGCCAGCAGTTACTCGATGACTCCGTGGGGCTACGAGCAGTACTTC.

The V and J genes are TRBV30 and TRBJ1-4; D is uncertain. CDR3 length equals 13 residues. Germline CDR1 GTSNPN, CDR2 SVGIG (reference sequence). Trimming left V 2 bases short and J 8 bases short, with 12 bases between. This CDR3 reads CAWSHRTGEKLFF. CDR3 bases: TGTGCCTGGAGTCACAGAACGGGGGAAAAACTGTTTTTT. Full variable domain (remainder filled in from reference TRBV30 and TRBJ1-4): SQTIHQWPATLVQPVGSPLSLECTVEGTSNPNLYWYRQAAGRGLQLLFYSVGIGQISSEVPQNLSASRPQDRQFILSSKKLLLSDSGFYLCAWSHRTGEKLFFGSGTQLSVL.

The chain couples TRBV4-2 to TRBJ2-7, with D uncertain. V was pared by 0 bases and J by 5 bases, with 11 bases between. Germline CDR1 LGHNA, CDR2 YNFKEQ. The CDR3 contains 14 residues. The CDR3 sequence is CASSQDGQENEQYF. The CDR3 DNA reads as TGTGCCAGCAGCCAAGATGGGCAAGAGAACGAGCAGTACTTC.